The T cell receptor (beta chain) under discussion was sequenced for a study of vaccination and CD4 T cells after COVID-19. Noted treatment: approximately 9-day PBMC culture with coronavirus spike peptide pools or control peptides (ViraFEST assay). From the unexposed donor, CD4+ T cells were collected ahead of the COVID-19 pandemic (2011-2018). Trimming cost V 2 bases and J 1 base; bases outside gene matches: 3. This CDR3 is 15 amino acids long. The V gene's germline CDR1 is MNHEY and CDR2 SMNVEV (reference sequence). Of note for this clonotype: Its specificity is not known.

CD4+ T cells that had been cultured provided DNA sequenced with the Oncomine TCR Beta short-read assay. TCRdb reprocessed the PCR reads via MiXCR and lists one record per CDR3 protein. The table records about 7,100 distinct CDR3 sequences, around 46% of them present only once. The origin of this receptor is a human donor in good health. V is TRBV27 and J is TRBJ2-3, with 7 bases identical to TRBD1. Sequenced input: CD4+ T cells from blood, cultured in vitro. The CDR3 sequence: CASSLIGTGTDTQYF. The CDR3 DNA sequence: TGTGCCAGCAGTTTAATAGGGACAGGCACAGATACGCAGTATTTT.